This T cell receptor beta chain was found in a study of neoadjuvant nivolumab and ipilimumab in lung cancer. Measured with immunoSEQ multiplex PCR; TCRdb has only the in-frame clones, and not every one. The sample lists 15,000 to 20,000 clones, around 76% seen once, with less than 9% in the top ten. CDR1 SGHTA and CDR2 FQGTGA come from the germline V gene. Trimming shortened V by 0 bases and J by 5 bases, and 7 bases separated the two germline ends. The CDR3 extends over 13 amino acids. Study-level findings and limits: Compared with tumor-adjacent uninvolved lung, resected tumors showed greater richness and clonality.

Worth noting for this clone: Its specificity is not known.

The sample consisted of tumor tissue, taken after neoadjuvant nivolumab, alone or with ipilimumab, at or shortly before surgery. The V gene is TRBV7-3, the J gene TRBJ2-5; D uncertain. The receptor was derived from an adult with non-small cell lung cancer. The DNA for the CDR3 is TGTGCCAGCAGCTTAACACCTGGGGAGACCCAGTACTTC. Protein sequence: CASSLTPGETQYF.